The rows below give T cell receptor beta chains drawn from one sample of a study of blood T cells in healthy people across ages. TCRdb re-called the 5' RACE reads with MiXCR, one entry per CDR3 protein. The sample shows 1.2 million to 1.5 million distinct CDR3 sequences, around 42% of them seen only once. Material: blood. The receptors shown here come from a woman between 18 and 29 years old in good health. The CDR3 runs from the conserved cysteine through the conserved F or W. D genes are given only for firm matches. Clone size appears in some rows only: once, few, many, or a class for an expanded clone.

v_call	d_call	clone_size	j_call	cdr3_nt	cdr3_aa
TRBV27	TRBD2	-	TRBJ2-5	TGTGCCAGCAGCCCATGGGGCGGGGGGAACAATGGGGCCCAGTACTTC	CASSPWGGGNNGAQYF
TRBV28	-	-	TRBJ1-2	TGTGCCAGCAGTTCTCCACATGGCTACACCTTC	CASSSPHGYTF
TRBV7-2	TRBD1	-	TRBJ1-2	TGTGCCAGCAGCAAGACAGGGCCTCAGGGGTATGGCTACACCTTC	CASSKTGPQGYGYTF
TRBV6-5	-	-	TRBJ2-2	TGTGCCAGCAGGCCAGGGTGGATCTCCGGGGAGCTGTTTTTT	CASRPGWISGELFF
TRBV20-1	-	few	TRBJ2-1	TGCAGTGCTAGAGGTGGAGGCGGGGACCACTACAATGAGCAGTTCTTC	CSARGGGGDHYNEQFF
TRBV7-4	TRBD2	few	TRBJ2-7	TGTGCCAGCAGCCCTAAGCCGGGACTAGCGGGGACCCTTCGGGCCGAGCAGTACTTC	CASSPKPGLAGTLRAEQYF
TRBV7-3	-	-	TRBJ2-7	TGTGCCAGCAGCCCATCCCATAGCGCAAACTACGAGCAGTACTTC	CASSPSHSANYEQYF
TRBV19	TRBD1	-	TRBJ2-1	TGTGCCAGTAGACGACAGGGTCCTGAGCAGTTCTTC	CASRRQGPEQFF
TRBV20-1	TRBD2	-	TRBJ2-5	TGCAGTGCTCTCCGACTAGCGGGGGGCGGGAATGAGCAGTACTTC	CSALRLAGGGNEQYF
TRBV20-1	TRBD1	many	TRBJ2-7	TGCAGCGCCGGACAGGGTGCCTACGAGCAGTACTTC	CSAGQGAYEQYF
TRBV7-6	TRBD1	few	TRBJ1-2	TGTGCCAGCAGCTCCGTCCCGGGACAGGGAAATATCCCAGATGGCTACACCTTC	CASSSVPGQGNIPDGYTF
TRBV24-1	TRBD1	few	TRBJ2-1	TGTGCCACCAGTGATCCGACAGGGCTAAATGAGCAGTTCTTC	CATSDPTGLNEQFF
TRBV10-3	-	-	TRBJ2-7	TGTGCCATCAGCCGGACGGACTCCTACGAGCAGTACTTC	CAISRTDSYEQYF
TRBV6-1	TRBD1	-	TRBJ2-7	TGTGCCAGCAGTGAAAAGGGCGGGGGACAGGGGTCCTACGAGCAGTACTTC	CASSEKGGGQGSYEQYF
TRBV12-3/TRBV12-4	TRBD1	-	TRBJ1-1	TGTGCCAGCAGTTTGAACAGGGGGTATACTGAAGCTTTCTTT	CASSLNRGYTEAFF
TRBV18	-	once	TRBJ1-2	TGTGCCAGCTCACCAATGCACGAAGGGGGCTACACCTTC	CASSPMHEGGYTF
TRBV7-8	TRBD1	many	TRBJ1-6	TGTGCCAGCAGCTTACGTGGACAGGGGTCCTCACCCCTCCACTTT	CASSLRGQGSSPLHF
TRBV15	-	-	TRBJ1-5	TGTGCCACCAGCAGAGTGGATCAGCCCCAGCATTTT	CATSRVDQPQHF
TRBV7-8	-	-	TRBJ2-3	TGTGCCGGCAGCTACGGGTTTACGGCAGATACGCAGTATTTT	CAGSYGFTADTQYF
TRBV29-1	-	-	TRBJ2-7	TGCAGCGGACGGGACTTTGCGAACGAGCAGTACTTC	CSGRDFANEQYF
TRBV7-9	-	few	TRBJ2-7	TGTGCCAGCAGCCCCCAAGAGGAGACCCGGTACTTC	CASSPQEETRYF